One sample yielded the 12 T cell receptor beta chains listed below, sequenced in a study of blood T cell repertoires in COVID-19. TCRdb's copy holds only in-frame clones and misses some; the assay was immunoSEQ multiplex PCR. The sample records 200,000 to 300,000 clones, just under 90% being singletons. Sequences were obtained from PBMCs or T cells enriched from blood (not recorded which). The receptors originated from a woman aged 25 to 39 with acute COVID-19.

The CDR3 DNA reads TGTGCCAGCAGCTTATTAGCGGGGGGCGTCGAGCAGTACTTC. Its translation: CASSLLAGGVEQYF. This chain uses TRBV11-2 with TRBJ2-7, with 10 bases aligning to TRBD2. V lost 2 bases, J lost 6 bases, and 4 bases stayed unmatched. In germline, CDR1 is SGHAT, CDR2 FQNNGV. The CDR3 has 14 residues.

The chain carries TRBV2 and TRBJ1-4; D ambiguous. Germline loops: CDR1 SNHLY, CDR2 FYNNEI. V was pared by 3 bases and J by 0 bases, with 8 bases between. The CDR3 covers 15 residues. DNA of the CDR3: TGTGCCAGCAGTGATTGGGCAACAACTAATGAAAAACTGTTTTTT. Translation gives CASSDWATTNEKLFF. Looking up the rest from reference TRBV2 and TRBJ1-4 gives the full variable domain: EPEVTQTPSHQVTQMGQEVILRCVPISNHLYFYWYRQILGQKVEFLVSFYNNEISEKSEIFDDQFSVERPDGSNFTLKIRSTKLEDSAMYFCASSDWATTNEKLFFGSGTQLSVL.

This clone has only one observation. The rearrangement joins TRBV25-1 to TRBJ2-3; TRBD2 matches at 9 bases. This CDR3 has 17 amino acids. CDR1 MGHDK and CDR2 SYGVNS come from the germline V gene. The CDR3 region has the DNA TGTGCTACCGGAACCCTTGGCGGGGGGGCCGGCACAGATACGCAGTATTTT. Translation gives CATGTLGGGAGTDTQYF. The full variable domain, its missing parts supplied by reference TRBV25-1 and TRBJ2-3, is EADIYQTPRYLVIGTGKKITLECSQTMGHDKMYWYQQDPGMELHLIHYSYGVNSTEKGDLSSESTVSRIRTEHFPLTLESARPSHTSQYLCATGTLGGGAGTDTQYFGPGTRLTVL.

The rearrangement uses TRBV7-2 and TRBJ1-1; the match to TRBD1 covers 8 bases. The CDR3 length is 13 residues. Germline-derived CDR1 and CDR2 are SGHTA and FQGNSA. With V trimmed by 6 bases and J by 8 bases, 8 bases remained unmatched. CDR3: CASRPTRDREAFF. In DNA, the CDR3 is TGTGCCAGCAGACCCACCCGGGACAGGGAAGCTTTCTTT.

This clone showed up just a few times. The chain links TRBV5-1 to TRBJ1-1, with D possibly TRBD1 on 6 matching bases. The CDR3 covers 16 residues. CDR1 is SGHRS, CDR2 YFSETQ, per germline. V was clipped by 3 bases and J by 1 base, with 16 bases between them. The CDR3 DNA follows: TGCGCCAGCAGCTCTCAGGGGCTTGGGCCGAACACTGAAGCTTTCTTT. Translated, it gives CASSSQGLGPNTEAFF.

V usage is TRBV5-1 and J usage is TRBJ2-7, with TRBD1 identical over 7 bases. V trimming: 0 bases; J trimming: 2 bases; junction bases outside the gene matches: 5. The germline CDR1 and CDR2 sequences are SGHRS and YFSETQ. CDR3 length equals 15 residues. CDR3 amino acids: CASSLGEGAPYEQYF. CDR3 nucleotides: TGCGCCAGCAGCTTGGGAGAGGGGGCCCCCTACGAGCAGTACTTC.

The chain combines TRBV5-1 with TRBJ1-1, with 7 bases identical to TRBD1. V was pared by 4 bases and J by 3 bases, with 6 bases of the junction left unmatched. Germline V gene lookup returns CDR1 SGHRS and CDR2 YFSETQ. The CDR3 extends over 14 amino acids. CDR3 in amino acids: CASSLGQADTEAFF. The CDR3 DNA is TGCGCCAGCAGCCTAGGACAGGCGGACACTGAAGCTTTCTTT.

The chain employs TRBV7-8 and TRBJ1-2; no reliable D call. Trimming removed 1 base from V and 1 base from J, with 16 bases in between. The CDR3 runs 17 residues. CDR1 and CDR2 (germline): SGHVS, FQNEAQ. For the CDR3, the DNA is TGTGCCAGCAGCTTAGTTAGGCGGGGAGGTAGTAACTATGGCTACACCTTC. Translation: CASSLVRRGGSNYGYTF.

The rearrangement joins TRBV3-1 (or the pseudogene TRBV3-2) to TRBJ2-1, with 7 bases identical to TRBD2. The V gene end was trimmed by 4 bases and the J gene end by 4 bases; junction bases not matched to a gene: 10. Germline V lookup: CDR1 LGHDT, CDR2 YNNKEL (reference sequence). CDR3 length equals 16 residues. CDR3 nucleotides: TGTGCCAGCAGCCTATCGAGCGGGGTTGCTTACAATGAGCAGTTCTTC. Translated, it gives CASSLSSGVAYNEQFF.

This clone has only one observation. The chain uses TRBV6-5 and TRBJ1-1; 8 bases align to TRBD1. The CDR3 has 14 residues. Germline V gene sequence: CDR1 MNHEY, CDR2 SVGAGI. The junction had 9 bases not matched to a gene; V was cut back by 6 bases and J by 6 bases. The CDR3 here is CASREDREGAEAFF. The CDR3 DNA reads TGTGCCAGCAGAGAGGACAGGGAGGGAGCTGAAGCTTTCTTT.

The chain combines TRBV3-1 (or the pseudogene TRBV3-2) with TRBJ2-5, with 7 bases fitting TRBD2. This CDR3 is built from 15 residues. V trimming: 1 base; J trimming: 1 base; junction bases outside the gene matches: 3. Per the germline V gene, CDR1 is LGHDT and CDR2 is YNNKEL (reference sequence). The CDR3 loop is CASSQGPSGQETQYF. CDR3 DNA sequence: TGTGCCAGCAGCCAAGGCCCTAGCGGCCAAGAGACCCAGTACTTC.

V is TRBV4-1 and J is TRBJ1-2, with a tentative D call TRBD1 (5 bases). Germline loops: CDR1 MGHRA, CDR2 YSYEKL. V was trimmed by 0 bases and J by 7 bases, leaving 9 bases between them. The CDR3 runs 13 residues. The CDR3 loop reads CASSQETVIGYTF. The CDR3 DNA follows: TGCGCCAGCAGCCAAGAGACAGTCATTGGCTACACCTTC.